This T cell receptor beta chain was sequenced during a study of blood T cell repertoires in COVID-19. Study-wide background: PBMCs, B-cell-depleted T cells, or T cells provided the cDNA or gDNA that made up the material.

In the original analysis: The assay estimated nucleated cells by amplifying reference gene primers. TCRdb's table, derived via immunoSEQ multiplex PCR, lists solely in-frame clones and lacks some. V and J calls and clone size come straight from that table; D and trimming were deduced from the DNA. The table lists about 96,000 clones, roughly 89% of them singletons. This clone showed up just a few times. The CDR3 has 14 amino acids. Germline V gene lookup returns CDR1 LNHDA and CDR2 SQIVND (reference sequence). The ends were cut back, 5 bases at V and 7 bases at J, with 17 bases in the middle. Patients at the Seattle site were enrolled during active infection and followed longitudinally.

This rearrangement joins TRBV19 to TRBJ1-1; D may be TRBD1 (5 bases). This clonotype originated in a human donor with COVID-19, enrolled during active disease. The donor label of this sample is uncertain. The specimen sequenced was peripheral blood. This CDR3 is CASSARGHLLEAFF. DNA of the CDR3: TGTGCCAGTAGTGCTAGAGGACATCTTCTTGAAGCTTTCTTT. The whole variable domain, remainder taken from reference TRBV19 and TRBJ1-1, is DGGITQSPKYLFRKEGQNVTLSCEQNLNHDAMYWYRQDPGQGLRLIYYSQIVNDFQKGDIAEGYSVSREKKESFPLTVTSAQKNPTAFYLCASSARGHLLEAFFGQGTRLTVV.